The 30 T cell receptor beta chains presented below share a single source sample, sequenced in a study of blood T cells in healthy people across ages. The authors ran a second PCR of 7 to 11 cycles using a sample-barcoded 5' primer and a J-beta primer mix. One entry per CDR3 protein results from TCRdb running MiXCR on the 5' RACE reads. The sample contains 1.5 million to 2 million distinct CDR3 sequences, 28% of which appear only once. What was sequenced was blood. These receptor sequences come from a woman in her 30s in good health.

This clonotype occurred many times. The chain couples TRBV5-1 to TRBJ2-1, with D tentatively TRBD1 or TRBD2 (7 bases each). Germline CDR1 is SGHRS and CDR2 is YFSETQ. The CDR3 covers 14 residues. Trimming took off 3 bases at V and 5 bases at J, with 12 bases between the two ends. CDR3 nucleotide sequence: TGCGCCAGCAGCTGGGCAGGGGGGGACAATGAGCAGTTCTTC. It yields the protein CASSWAGGDNEQFF.

With respect to this clonotype: Sequence at one end of the junction differs from germline and may be a read error. V and J are TRBV12-3 or TRBV12-4 and TRBJ2-4; D is unresolved. There are 12 residues in the CDR3. CDR3 sequence: CASSLEAIIRYF. CDR3 sequence (DNA): TGTGCCAGCAGTTTAGAAGCGATCATTCGGTACTTC.

A single count supports this clonotype. This chain joins TRBV2 and TRBJ1-1, with TRBD1 as a possible D gene (5 bases). The V gene lost 6 bases and the J gene lost 7 bases, with 12 bases spanning the gap. Germline CDR1 reads SNHLY; CDR2 reads FYNNEI. The CDR3 totals 12 residues. CDR3 region: CASSGDSLEAFF. The CDR3 DNA reads TGTGCCAGCAGCGGAGACAGTCTTGAAGCTTTCTTT. Looking up the rest from reference TRBV2 and TRBJ1-1 gives the full variable domain: EPEVTQTPSHQVTQMGQEVILRCVPISNHLYFYWYRQILGQKVEFLVSFYNNEISEKSEIFDDQFSVERPDGSNFTLKIRSTKLEDSAMYFCASSGDSLEAFFGQGTRLTVV.

This clonotype has just a few counts. The DNA for the CDR3 is TGCAGTGCTAGAGTTCAGCCCGGGACCCACAATGAGCAGTTCTTC. This sequence encodes CSARVQPGTHNEQFF. The chain combines TRBV20-1 with TRBJ2-1; possibly TRBD1 or TRBD2 for D (5 bases each). This CDR3 is 15 amino acids long. V was pared by 1 base and J by 5 bases, with 15 bases between. Germline V gene lookup returns CDR1 DFQATT and CDR2 SNEGSKA (reference sequence).

This clonotype came up many times. The chain uses TRBV12-3 or TRBV12-4 and TRBJ2-7; 7 bases fit TRBD1. The V and J ends lost 6 bases and 2 bases, in that order; junction bases with no gene match: 7. The CDR3 is made up of 14 amino acids. CDR3 nucleotide sequence: TGTGCCAGCAGCCAACGGGACAGCCCCTACGAGCAGTACTTC. Translating gives CASSQRDSPYEQYF.

This clonotype was counted many times. The chain links TRBV7-2 to TRBJ2-5; tentative D call: TRBD2 (6 bases). The germline CDR1 and CDR2 sequences are SGHTA and FQGNSA. V dropped 3 bases and J dropped 4 bases, with 12 bases sitting between them. This CDR3 has 14 amino acids. CDR3 sequence: CASSLEWGLETQYF. CDR3 DNA: TGTGCCAGCAGCTTGGAGTGGGGACTAGAGACCCAGTACTTC.

This sequence joins TRBV7-9 and TRBJ2-1; perhaps TRBD1 as D (5 bases). The tail of the sequence fits TRBJ2-7 better, so the J call may be wrong. This CDR3 region has 15 residues. Germline CDR1 and CDR2: SEHNR and FQNEAQ (reference sequence). In nucleotides, the CDR3 is TGTGCCAGCAGCTCCAGACAGACAAACGGCGGCGAGCAGTACTTC. As protein: CASSSRQTNGGEQYF.

The chain joins TRBV18 to TRBJ2-7; D could derive from TRBD1 or TRBD2 (5 bases each). The germline V gene has CDR1 KGHSH and CDR2 LQKENI. The germline V and J ends were trimmed by 6 bases and 7 bases, with 13 bases remaining between them. This CDR3 is built from 12 residues. The CDR3 region is CASSDGDGEQYF. As DNA, the CDR3 is TGTGCCAGCTCGGACGGGGACGGGGAGCAGTACTTC. Full variable domain (rest looked up from reference TRBV18 and TRBJ2-7): NAGVMQNPRHLVRRRGQEARLRCSPMKGHSHVYWYRQLPEEGLKFMVYLQKENIIDESGMPKERFSAEFPKEGPSILRIQQVVRGDSAAYFCASSDGDGEQYFGPGTRLTVT.

This clonotype has a handful of counts. The rearrangement uses TRBV7-2 and TRBJ2-5; no clear D. CDR3 length: 16 amino acids. Germline V gene sequence: CDR1 SGHTA, CDR2 FQGNSA. V lost 1 base to trimming and J lost 2 bases, with 14 bases between them. The DNA for the CDR3 is TGTGCCAGCAGCTTAGGAAGTCTACCACCGCAAGAGACCCAGTACTTC. Residues: CASSLGSLPPQETQYF. The full variable domain, completed using reference TRBV7-2 and TRBJ2-5, is GAGVSQSPSNKVTEKGKDVELRCDPISGHTALYWYRQSLGQGLEFLIYFQGNSAPDKSGLPSDRFSAERTGGSVSTLTIQRTQQEDSAVYLCASSLGSLPPQETQYFGPGTRLLVL.

V and J are TRBV9 and TRBJ2-1; 8 nucleotides line up with TRBD2. Germline-derived CDR1 and CDR2 are SGDLS and YYNGEE. After removal of 5 bases from V and 10 bases from J, the junction contained 11 bases not matched to a gene. CDR3 length: 14 amino acids. CDR3 nucleotide sequence: TGTGCCAGCAGTCGACTAGCGACGCATGACGAGCAGTTCTTC. It yields the protein CASSRLATHDEQFF.

V is TRBV24-1 and J is TRBJ1-2; tentatively, D is TRBD1 (6 bases). V lost 5 bases to trimming and J lost 8 bases, with 17 bases between them. The germline V gene encodes CDR1 KGHDR and CDR2 SFDVKD. This CDR3 has 14 residues. The CDR3 here is CATSATGTNYGYTF. The CDR3 DNA is TGTGCCACCAGTGCTACAGGGACAAATTACGGCTACACCTTC.

About this clonotype: A read error may explain this, as a much larger clone is one base away. The chain is built from TRBV29-1 and TRBJ1-2; maybe TRBD1 (6 bases). This CDR3 has 11 amino acids. Per the germline V gene, CDR1 is SQVTM and CDR2 is ANQGSEA. CDR3: CSVERDNGHTF. The CDR3 DNA reads TGCAGCGTTGAGCGGGACAATGGCCACACCTTC.

V usage is TRBV29-1 and J usage is TRBJ2-7; D remains unclear. Germline V gene data show CDR1 as SQVTM and CDR2 as ANQGSEA. CDR3 length equals 16 residues. Trimming pared 3 bases from V and 3 bases from J, leaving 21 bases between. The CDR3 is CSVDGQTETPVYEQYF. CDR3 bases: TGCAGCGTTGATGGGCAAACCGAGACTCCGGTCTACGAGCAGTACTTC.

This clonotype was seen only a few times. Just one base apart from a much larger clone, this may be a read error. This sequence joins TRBV4-3 and TRBJ2-3; D remains ambiguous. The CDR3 extends over 13 amino acids. Germline V gene sequence: CDR1 LGHNA, CDR2 YSLEER. V lost 1 base, J lost 11 bases, and 13 bases lay in between. In nucleotides, the CDR3 is TGCGCCAGCAGCCAAGGTCGAAAAAATATGCAGTATTTT. It codes for CASSQGRKNMQYF.

This clonotype showed up just a few times. This sequence joins TRBV7-9 and TRBJ1-2; no reliable D call. V dropped 5 bases and J dropped 0 bases, with 16 bases sitting between them. From germline, CDR1 is SEHNR and CDR2 FQNEAQ (reference sequence). CDR3 size: 16 residues. CDR3 nucleotide sequence: TGTGCCAGCAGCCCCCCCTCCAGGCAGGCTAACTATGGCTACACCTTC. Protein sequence: CASSPPSRQANYGYTF.

As for this clonotype: One end of the junction varies from germline; a read error may be responsible. This rearrangement joins TRBV4-1 to TRBJ1-5, with D perhaps TRBD1 (5 bases). CDR1 MGHRA and CDR2 YSYEKL come from the germline V gene. CDR3 length equals 14 residues. CDR3 residues: CAISQIGGNQPQHF. CDR3 nucleotides: TGCGCCATCAGCCAAATTGGGGGGAATCAGCCCCAGCATTTT.

The chain joins TRBV5-1 to TRBJ1-1; D uncertain. CDR1 is SGHRS, CDR2 YFSETQ, per germline. V dropped 4 bases and J dropped 0 bases, with 16 bases sitting between them. This CDR3 has 16 residues. As DNA, the CDR3 is TGCGCCAGCAGCCCGGGCGACCGTCCCATGAACACTGAAGCTTTCTTT. Protein: CASSPGDRPMNTEAFF.

The chain carries TRBV12-5 and TRBJ1-5; perhaps TRBD1 as D (6 bases). This CDR3 has 18 residues. Trimming shortened V by 0 bases and J by 3 bases, and 18 bases separated the two germline ends. The germline V gene encodes CDR1 LGHNT and CDR2 FRNRAP. CDR3 nucleotides: TGTGCTAGTGGTTTGGTACTGGGGGGACACGGGGTCAATCAGCCCCAGCATTTT. It is translated as CASGLVLGGHGVNQPQHF.

This clonotype came up a few times. The rearrangement joins TRBV20-1 to TRBJ1-6; maybe TRBD1 (5 bases). The CDR3 loop spans 15 amino acids. V lost 3 bases and J 10 bases, leaving 19 bases between the germline ends. From germline, CDR1 is DFQATT and CDR2 SNEGSKA (reference sequence). CDR3 DNA sequence: TGCAGTGCTAGGGTAGCAACATCAGGGAAATCACCCCTCCACTTT. Protein product: CSARVATSGKSPLHF.

This clonotype was observed at least ten times. The gene calls are TRBV4-3 and TRBJ2-1; TRBD1 is a possible D gene (6 bases). CDR1 and CDR2 from the germline V gene are LGHNA and YSLEER. V dropped 7 bases and J dropped 2 bases, with 15 bases sitting between them. The CDR3 loop spans 15 amino acids. The CDR3 region is CASTPSEGAYNEQFF. The CDR3 DNA follows: TGCGCCAGCACCCCCAGCGAGGGGGCCTACAATGAGCAGTTCTTC.

Concerning this clonotype: An end of the junction differs from the germline gene, which may be a read error. V usage is TRBV12-3 or TRBV12-4 and J usage is TRBJ1-5; 9 bases line up with TRBD1. The CDR3 runs 19 residues. The CDR3 reads CASSPFFRDREELSQPRHF. The CDR3 DNA sequence: TGTGCCAGCAGTCCGTTTTTCCGGGACAGGGAAGAATTAAGTCAGCCCCGGCATTTT.

This clonotype has more than one count but fewer than ten. The V call is TRBV20-1, the J call TRBJ2-4; perhaps TRBD1 as D (6 bases). Judging by the DNA end, TRBJ2-7 fits better; the J call may be wrong. The germline CDR1 and CDR2 sequences are DFQATT and SNEGSKA (reference sequence). This CDR3 has 11 amino acids. CDR3 amino acids: CSVQGTHEQYF. CDR3 coding DNA: TGCAGTGTGCAGGGGACCCACGAGCAGTACTTC.

This clonotype was detected ten times or more. The chain combines TRBV12-3 or TRBV12-4 with TRBJ2-5; D might be TRBD1 (5 bases). Between the trimmed V and J ends, which lost 4 bases and 5 bases, there was a span of 17 bases. The CDR3 contains 15 residues. The CDR3 sequence: CASSSVSAGIETQYF. In DNA, the CDR3 is TGTGCCAGCAGTTCGGTTTCGGCAGGGATCGAGACCCAGTACTTC.

CDR3 sequence reads: CASSSLGRVGEQYF. The CDR3 nucleotides read TGTGCCAGCAGCTCCCTGGGCAGGGTTGGCGAGCAGTACTTC. The rearrangement uses TRBV9 and TRBJ2-7; a possible D gene is TRBD1 (5 bases). The CDR3 spans 14 residues. Per the germline V gene, CDR1 is SGDLS and CDR2 is YYNGEE. Deletions cut 4 bases from V and 6 bases from J, with 17 bases between.

At least ten counts were recorded for this clonotype. This chain connects TRBV5-1 to TRBJ2-7; D may be TRBD2 (5 bases). The CDR3 extends over 14 amino acids. CDR1 is SGHRS and CDR2 is YFSETQ in the germline V gene. The V end lost 4 bases, the J end lost 3 bases, and 14 bases lay between the germline ends. The CDR3 sequence: CASSMGSSGYEQYF. The CDR3 DNA follows: TGCGCCAGCAGCATGGGGAGCAGCGGCTACGAGCAGTACTTC.

The chain employs TRBV7-6 and TRBJ1-2; D possibly corresponds to TRBD1 (5 bases). This CDR3 comprises 15 residues. Germline V CDR1 and CDR2: SGHVS, FNYEAQ. V was trimmed by 9 bases and J by 0 bases, leaving 17 bases between them. The CDR3 sequence: CASGAGPPANYGYTF. In DNA, the CDR3 is TGTGCCAGTGGGGCAGGTCCTCCAGCTAACTATGGCTACACCTTC.

The rearrangement links TRBV7-2 to TRBJ2-1; 8 bases are shared with TRBD2. This CDR3 spans 17 amino acids. J lost 7 bases, V lost 5 bases, and 16 bases had no gene match. Germline V CDR1 and CDR2: SGHTA, FQGNSA. CDR3 sequence: CASSPRRGGGPRNEQFF. CDR3 coding DNA: TGTGCCAGCAGCCCTCGCCGGGGCGGGGGGCCCCGGAATGAGCAGTTCTTC.

This clonotype was recorded a few times. This chain links TRBV11-2 with TRBJ2-7; TRBD1 aligns across 8 bases. CDR1 SGHAT and CDR2 FQNNGV come from the germline V gene. This CDR3 comprises 15 residues. J was trimmed by 5 bases and V by 5 bases; bases with no gene match: 11. CDR3 coding DNA: TGTGCCAGCAGCCCGGGACAGGTTGGGGGCGACGAGCAGTACTTC. This sequence encodes CASSPGQVGGDEQYF.

Of note for this clonotype: This CDR3 fails to terminate in the conserved phenylalanine or tryptophan, so it likely reflects a read error. The DNA of the CDR3 is TGCAGTGCTAGGGGGACAGCTGGGACTAATGAAAAACTGTTTTTG. Translation gives CSARGTAGTNEKLFL. The rearrangement joins TRBV20-1 to TRBJ1-4; 7 bases map to TRBD1. This CDR3 is built from 15 residues. After removal of 3 bases from V and 2 bases from J, the junction contained 6 bases not matched to a gene. CDR1 DFQATT and CDR2 SNEGSKA come from the germline V gene (reference sequence).

The J gene is TRBJ2-3, the V gene TRBV20-1; maybe TRBD2 (5 bases). The CDR3 consists of 15 residues. The V gene lost 3 bases and the J gene lost 0 bases, with 13 bases spanning the gap. CDR1 and CDR2 from the germline V gene are DFQATT and SNEGSKA (reference sequence). CDR3 in amino acids: CSASSPAESTDTQYF. The CDR3, as DNA: TGCAGTGCTAGTTCTCCAGCGGAAAGCACAGATACGCAGTATTTT.